The entry that follows covers one T cell receptor beta chain sequence. Antigen unknown. This entry comes from a study of cytomegalovirus exposure and HLA in healthy donors. Overall study: Falling in the Caucasian-associated ancestry cluster were roughly 80% of some 400 genotyped donors.

The CDR3 is 16 amino acids. CDR1 SEHNR and CDR2 FQNEAQ come from the germline V gene (reference sequence). Trimming took 5 bases from V and 7 from J; bases not matched to a gene: 7. The PCR used 60 Vbeta and 13 Jbeta primers. The method was immunoSEQ multiplex PCR; TCRdb's version includes in-frame clones alone and lacks a portion of them. With some 150,000 clones in the sample, the ten largest clones hold approximately 2%. This cohort consisted of healthy bone marrow donors. Whole-study findings and limits: A missense variant in DCLRE1C was later tied to TCR beta V- and J-gene trimming. Confirmation was obtained in vitro that a few CMV-associated chains are specific for CMV antigens.

The rearrangement links TRBV7-9 to TRBJ2-1; 14 bases line up with TRBD2. Input material: PBMCs. The source of this sequence is a young woman in good health and CMV-seronegative. CDR3 loop: CASSATSGRAQNEQFF. For the CDR3, the DNA is TGTGCCAGCAGCGCGACTAGCGGGAGGGCTCAGAATGAGCAGTTCTTC.